Detailed here is one T cell receptor (beta chain). Per the original methods: Estimates of nucleated cell counts were drawn from the amplification of reference gene primers. Method: immunoSEQ multiplex PCR; TCRdb's copy keeps in-frame clones and lacks some. V and J calls and clone size come straight from that table; D and trimming were deduced from the DNA. This repertoire shows roughly 260,000 clones, 82% found once; its top ten account for roughly 3%. V shed 1 base, J shed 1 base, and the junction held 0 bases outside the gene matches. The CDR3 totals 14 residues. From germline, CDR1 is PRHDT and CDR2 FYEKMQ (reference sequence). This record belongs to a study of blood T cell repertoires in COVID-19. Study information: The United States, Italy and Spain were the sources of the acute and convalescent COVID-19 samples. The cDNA or gDNA used as material had been derived from T cells, B-cell-depleted T cells, or PBMCs.

The source is a woman between 18 and 29 years old with acute or convalescent COVID-19. V gene TRBV13 combines with J gene TRBJ1-1, with 7 bases matching TRBD1. The specimen was peripheral blood. The CDR3 loop is CASSLDRGNTEAFF. The CDR3 DNA sequence: TGTGCCAGCAGCTTAGACAGGGGGAACACTGAAGCTTTCTTT.